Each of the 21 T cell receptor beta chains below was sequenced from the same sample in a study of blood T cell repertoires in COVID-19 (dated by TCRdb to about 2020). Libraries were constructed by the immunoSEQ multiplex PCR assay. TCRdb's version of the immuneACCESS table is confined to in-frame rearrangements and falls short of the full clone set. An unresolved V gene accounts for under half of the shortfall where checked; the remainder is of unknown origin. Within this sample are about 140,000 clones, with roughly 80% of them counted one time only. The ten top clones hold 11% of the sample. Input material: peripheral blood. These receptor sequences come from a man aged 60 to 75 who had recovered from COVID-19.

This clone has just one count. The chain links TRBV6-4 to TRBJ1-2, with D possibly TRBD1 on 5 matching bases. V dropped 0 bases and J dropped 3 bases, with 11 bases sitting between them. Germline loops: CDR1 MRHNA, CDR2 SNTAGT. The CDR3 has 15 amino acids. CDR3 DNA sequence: TGTGCCAGCAGTGACTCAAGCGGGGCGTACTATGGCTACACCTTC. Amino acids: CASSDSSGAYYGYTF.

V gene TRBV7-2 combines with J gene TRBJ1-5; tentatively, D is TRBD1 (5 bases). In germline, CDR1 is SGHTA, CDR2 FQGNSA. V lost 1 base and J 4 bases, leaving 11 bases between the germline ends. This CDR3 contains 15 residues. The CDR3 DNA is TGTGCCAGCAGCTTAGTTCGGGGGGAGAATCAGCCCCAGCATTTT. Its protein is CASSLVRGENQPQHF.

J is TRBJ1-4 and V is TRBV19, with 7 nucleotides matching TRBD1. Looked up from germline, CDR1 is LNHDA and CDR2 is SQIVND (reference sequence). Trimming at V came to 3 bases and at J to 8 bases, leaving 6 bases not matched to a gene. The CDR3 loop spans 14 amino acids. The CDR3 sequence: CASSMGQSREKLFF. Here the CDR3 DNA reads TGTGCCAGTAGTATGGGACAGTCCCGGGAAAAACTGTTTTTT.

The CDR3 sequence is CASSNIGGSEAFF. CDR3 in DNA: TGTGCCAGTAGTAATATCGGCGGCAGTGAAGCTTTCTTT. The chain couples TRBV19 to TRBJ1-1; D not resolved. Germline assignment: CDR1 LNHDA and CDR2 SQIVND (reference sequence). The CDR3 has 13 amino acids. V gave up 4 bases and J gave up 7 bases, with 13 bases separating them.

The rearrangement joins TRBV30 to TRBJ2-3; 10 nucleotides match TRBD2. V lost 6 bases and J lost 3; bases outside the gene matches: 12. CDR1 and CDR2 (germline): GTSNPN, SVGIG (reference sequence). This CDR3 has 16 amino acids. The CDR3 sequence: CACAFVTSGSTDTQYF. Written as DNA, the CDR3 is TGTGCCTGCGCCTTCGTGACTAGCGGGTCTACAGATACGCAGTATTTT.

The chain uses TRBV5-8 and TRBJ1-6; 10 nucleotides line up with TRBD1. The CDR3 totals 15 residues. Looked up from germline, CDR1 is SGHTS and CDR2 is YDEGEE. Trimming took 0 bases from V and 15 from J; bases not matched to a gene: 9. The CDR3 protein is CASSLEGQGSFVLHF. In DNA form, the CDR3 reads TGTGCCAGCAGCTTGGAGGGACAGGGGAGTTTTGTCCTCCACTTT.

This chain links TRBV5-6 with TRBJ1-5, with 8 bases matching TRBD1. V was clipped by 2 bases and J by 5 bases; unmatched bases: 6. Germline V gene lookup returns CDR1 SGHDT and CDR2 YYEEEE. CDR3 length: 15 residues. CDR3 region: CASSLRQGLHQPQHF. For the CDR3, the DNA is TGTGCCAGCAGCTTAAGACAGGGGCTTCATCAGCCCCAGCATTTT.

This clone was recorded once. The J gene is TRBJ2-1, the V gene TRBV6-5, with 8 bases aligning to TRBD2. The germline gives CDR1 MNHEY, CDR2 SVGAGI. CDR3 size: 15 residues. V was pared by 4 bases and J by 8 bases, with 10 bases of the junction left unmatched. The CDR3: CASSFPSGSSDEQFF. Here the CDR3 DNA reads TGTGCCAGCAGTTTCCCCAGCGGGAGTAGCGATGAGCAGTTCTTC.

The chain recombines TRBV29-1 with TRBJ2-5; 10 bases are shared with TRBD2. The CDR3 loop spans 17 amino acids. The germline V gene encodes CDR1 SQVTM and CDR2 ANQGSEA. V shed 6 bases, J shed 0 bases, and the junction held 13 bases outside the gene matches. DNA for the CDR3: TGCAGCGTCGAGGGGGATAGCGGGGGGCTCTACCAAGAGACCCAGTACTTC. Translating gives CSVEGDSGGLYQETQYF.

As DNA, the CDR3 is TGTGCCAGCGAGCGGAAGGGCACCGGGGAGCTGTTTTTT. This codes for CASERKGTGELFF. The rearrangement joins TRBV7-8 to TRBJ2-2; tentatively, D is TRBD2 (5 bases). Trimming removed 8 bases at V and 4 bases at J, with 11 bases between. The CDR3 runs 13 residues. In germline, CDR1 is SGHVS, CDR2 FQNEAQ. The complete variable domain, with remaining parts taken from reference TRBV7-8 and TRBJ2-2, reads GAGVSQSPRYKVAKRGQDVALRCDPISGHVSLFWYQQALGQGPEFLTYFQNEAQLDKSGLPSDRFFAERPEGSVSTLKIQRTQQEDSAVYLCASERKGTGELFFGEGSRLTVL.

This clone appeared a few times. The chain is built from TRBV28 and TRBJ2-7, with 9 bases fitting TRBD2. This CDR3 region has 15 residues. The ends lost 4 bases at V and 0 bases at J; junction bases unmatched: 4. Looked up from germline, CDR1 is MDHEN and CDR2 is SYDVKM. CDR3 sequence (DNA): TGTGCCAGCAGTTCTTTAGCGGGAGTCTCCTACGAGCAGTACTTC. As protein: CASSSLAGVSYEQYF.

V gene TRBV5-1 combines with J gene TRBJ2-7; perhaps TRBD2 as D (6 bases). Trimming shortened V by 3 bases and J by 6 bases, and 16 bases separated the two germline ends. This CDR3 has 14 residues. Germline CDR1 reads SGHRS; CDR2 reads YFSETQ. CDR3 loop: CASSSAGRPREQYF. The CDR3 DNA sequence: TGCGCCAGCAGCTCCGCCGGGAGACCTCGCGAGCAGTACTTC.

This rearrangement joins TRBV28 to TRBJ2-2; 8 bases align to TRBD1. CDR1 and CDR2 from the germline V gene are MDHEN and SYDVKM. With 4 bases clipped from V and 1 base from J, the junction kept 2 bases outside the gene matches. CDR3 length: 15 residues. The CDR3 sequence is CASSWGQVNTGELFF. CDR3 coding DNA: TGTGCCAGCAGTTGGGGACAGGTGAACACCGGGGAGCTGTTTTTT.

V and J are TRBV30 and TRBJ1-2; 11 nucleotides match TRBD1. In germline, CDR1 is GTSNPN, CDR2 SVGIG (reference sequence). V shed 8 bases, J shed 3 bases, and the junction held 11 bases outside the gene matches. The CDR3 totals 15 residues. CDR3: CAGPTGQGAHYGYTF. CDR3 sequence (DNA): TGTGCCGGCCCAACAGGACAGGGGGCTCACTATGGCTACACCTTC.

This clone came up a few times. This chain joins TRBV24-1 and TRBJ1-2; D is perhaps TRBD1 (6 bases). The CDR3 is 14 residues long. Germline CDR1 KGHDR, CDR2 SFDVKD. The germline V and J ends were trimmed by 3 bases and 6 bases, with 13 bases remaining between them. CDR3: CATSDTDTGHGYTF. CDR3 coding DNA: TGTGCCACCAGTGATACCGATACAGGGCATGGCTACACCTTC.

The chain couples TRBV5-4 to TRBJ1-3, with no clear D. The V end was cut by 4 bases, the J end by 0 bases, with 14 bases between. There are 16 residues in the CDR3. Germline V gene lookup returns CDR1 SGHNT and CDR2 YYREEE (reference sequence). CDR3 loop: CASSPRDLSSGNTIYF. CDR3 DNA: TGTGCCAGCAGCCCCCGGGATCTTAGCTCTGGAAACACCATATATTTT.

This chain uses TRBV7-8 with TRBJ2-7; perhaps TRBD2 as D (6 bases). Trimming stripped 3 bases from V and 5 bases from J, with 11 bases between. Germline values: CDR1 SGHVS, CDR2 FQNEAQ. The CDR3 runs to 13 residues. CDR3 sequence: CASSLTSLNEQYF. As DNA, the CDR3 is TGTGCCAGCAGCTTGACTAGTCTTAACGAGCAGTACTTC.

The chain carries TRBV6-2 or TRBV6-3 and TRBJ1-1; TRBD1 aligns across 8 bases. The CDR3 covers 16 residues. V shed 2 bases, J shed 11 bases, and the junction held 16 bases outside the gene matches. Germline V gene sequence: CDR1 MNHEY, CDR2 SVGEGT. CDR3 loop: CASSYGAIPETGAAFF. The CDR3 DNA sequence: TGTGCCAGCAGTTACGGAGCCATCCCCGAGACAGGGGCTGCTTTCTTT.

The CDR3 here is CASSWGGSVFRSSPLHF. The CDR3 nucleotides read TGTGCCAGCAGTTGGGGGGGGTCGGTTTTTCGGAGTTCACCCCTCCACTTT. The rearrangement uses TRBV28 and TRBJ1-6; a weak D match, TRBD1 (5 bases). The CDR3 runs 17 residues. The V end lost 4 bases, the J end lost 9 bases, and 22 bases lay between the germline ends. The germline gives CDR1 MDHEN, CDR2 SYDVKM.

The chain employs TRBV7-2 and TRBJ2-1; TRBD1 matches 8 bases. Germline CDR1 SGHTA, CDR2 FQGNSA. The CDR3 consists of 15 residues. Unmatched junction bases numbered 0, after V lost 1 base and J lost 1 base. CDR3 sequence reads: CASSLGTGSYNEQFF. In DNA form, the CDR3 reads TGTGCCAGCAGCTTAGGGACAGGGTCCTACAATGAGCAGTTCTTC.

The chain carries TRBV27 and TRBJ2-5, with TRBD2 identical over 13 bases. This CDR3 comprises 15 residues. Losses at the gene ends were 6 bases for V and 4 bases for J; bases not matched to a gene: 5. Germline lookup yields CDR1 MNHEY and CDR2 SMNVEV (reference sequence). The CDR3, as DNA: TGTGCCAGCAGCCGGACTAGCGGGAGCAGAGAGACCCAGTACTTC. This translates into CASSRTSGSRETQYF.